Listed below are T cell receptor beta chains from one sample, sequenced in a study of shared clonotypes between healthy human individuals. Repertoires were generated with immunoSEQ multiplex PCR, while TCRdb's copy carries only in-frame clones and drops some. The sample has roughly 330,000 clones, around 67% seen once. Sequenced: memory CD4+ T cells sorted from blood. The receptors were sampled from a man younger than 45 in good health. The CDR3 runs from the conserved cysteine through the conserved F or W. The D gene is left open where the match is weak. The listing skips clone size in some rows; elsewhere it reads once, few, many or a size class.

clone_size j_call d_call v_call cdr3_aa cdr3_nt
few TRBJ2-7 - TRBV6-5 CASSYGISYEQYF TGTGCCAGCAGTTACGGCATTTCCTACGAGCAGTACTTC
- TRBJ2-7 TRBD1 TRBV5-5 CASSLSPRGLNEQYF TGTGCCAGCAGCTTGTCCCCCAGGGGGCTCAACGAGCAGTACTTC
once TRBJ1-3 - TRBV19 CASSISGNTIYF TGTGCCAGTAGTATCTCTGGAAACACCATATATTTT
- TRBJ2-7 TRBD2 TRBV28 CAIGGGSGTYEQYF TGTGCCATCGGGGGGGGAAGCGGGACCTACGAGCAGTACTTC
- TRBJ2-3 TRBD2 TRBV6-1 CASSEAMGLGSDTQYF TGTGCCAGCAGTGAAGCTATGGGACTAGGATCAGATACGCAGTATTTT
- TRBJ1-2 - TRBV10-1 CASSDGGFNYGYTF TGCGCCAGCAGTGACGGGGGGTTCAACTATGGCTACACCTTC
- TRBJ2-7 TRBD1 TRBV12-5 CASGRDRGYEQYF TGTGCTAGTGGCCGGGACAGGGGGTACGAGCAGTACTTC
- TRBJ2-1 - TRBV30 CAWSVGANNEQFF TGTGCCTGGAGTGTTGGAGCGAACAATGAGCAGTTCTTC
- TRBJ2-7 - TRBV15 CATSRGAGSYEQYF TGTGCCACCAGCAGAGGGGCGGGGTCCTACGAGCAGTACTTC
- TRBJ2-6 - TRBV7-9 CASSHPSGANVLTF TGTGCCAGCAGTCACCCCTCCGGGGCCAACGTCCTGACTTTC
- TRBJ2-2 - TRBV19 CASISAGSYGELFF TGTGCCAGTATTTCGGCAGGGAGCTACGGGGAGCTGTTTTTT
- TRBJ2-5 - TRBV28 CASSPGQSPETQYF TGTGCCAGCAGTCCCGGACAGTCGCCGGAGACCCAGTACTTC
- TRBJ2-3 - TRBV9 CASSSADTQYF TGTGCCAGCAGCTCCGCAGATACGCAGTATTTT
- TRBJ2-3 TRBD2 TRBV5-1 CASSPGLAEPQDTQYF TGCGCCAGCAGCCCGGGACTAGCGGAACCGCAAGATACGCAGTATTTT
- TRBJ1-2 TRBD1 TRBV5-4 CASSLGQGDAGYTF TGTGCCAGCAGCTTGGGGCAGGGGGATGCTGGCTACACCTTC
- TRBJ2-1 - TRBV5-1 CASSLGGSYNEQFF TGCGCCAGCAGCTTGGGGGGTTCCTACAATGAGCAGTTCTTC
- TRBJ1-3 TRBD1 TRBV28 CASSDRVRDGNTIYF TGTGCCAGCAGTGACAGGGTTCGGGATGGAAACACCATATATTTT
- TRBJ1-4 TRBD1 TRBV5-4 CASSSPGQASEKLFF TGTGCCAGCAGCTCCCCCGGACAGGCGTCTGAAAAACTGTTTTTT
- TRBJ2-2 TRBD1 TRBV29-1 CSARQGAGHTGELFF TGCAGCGCGCGACAGGGGGCGGGACACACCGGGGAGCTGTTTTTT
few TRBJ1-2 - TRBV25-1 CASSRGDYGYTF TGTGCCAGCAGTAGGGGTGACTATGGCTACACCTTC
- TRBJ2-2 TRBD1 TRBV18 CASSPTGQTGELFF TGTGCCAGCTCACCCACGGGACAGACCGGGGAGCTGTTTTTT
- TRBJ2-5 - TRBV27 CASSLHLQETQYF TGTGCCAGCAGTTTGCACCTGCAAGAGACCCAGTACTTC
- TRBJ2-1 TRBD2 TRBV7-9 CASSPGLAAYNEQFF TGTGCCAGCAGCCCTGGTCTAGCGGCTTACAATGAGCAGTTCTTC
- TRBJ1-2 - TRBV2 CASRVQGPYGYTF TGTGCCAGCAGGGTACAGGGACCATATGGCTACACCTTC
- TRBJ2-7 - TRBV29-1 CSVEDPGTPSYEQYF TGCAGCGTTGAAGATCCGGGGACCCCGAGCTACGAGCAGTACTTC
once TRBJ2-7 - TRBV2 CASQRPPKESEQYF TGTGCCAGCCAACGGCCCCCCAAGGAGAGCGAGCAGTACTTC
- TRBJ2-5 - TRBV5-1 CASSLTPEETQYF TGCGCCAGCAGCTTGACACCAGAAGAGACCCAGTACTTC
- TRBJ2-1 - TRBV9 CASSVGASSYNEQFF TGTGCCAGCAGCGTAGGGGCGAGCTCCTACAATGAGCAGTTCTTC
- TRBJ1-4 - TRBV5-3 CARSLGAARTSAGANEKLFF TGTGCCAGAAGCTTGGGCGCAGCTCGAACCAGTGCAGGAGCTAATGAAAAACTGTTTTTT
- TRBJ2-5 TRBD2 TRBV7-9 CASSLIRKREGETQYF TGTGCCAGCAGCTTAATTCGAAAGCGGGAGGGAGAGACCCAGTACTTC
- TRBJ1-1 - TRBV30 CAFLTGHLNTEAFF TGTGCCTTCCTCACGGGACACCTGAACACTGAAGCTTTCTTT
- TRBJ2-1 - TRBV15 CATSGSGSSYNEQFF TGTGCCACCAGCGGGTCCGGGAGCTCCTACAATGAGCAGTTCTTC
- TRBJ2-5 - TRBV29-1 CSVESGEETQYF TGCAGCGTTGAATCAGGGGAGGAGACCCAGTACTTC
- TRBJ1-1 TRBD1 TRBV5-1 CASSSYRGKNTEAFF TGCGCCAGCAGCTCTTACAGGGGAAAGAACACTGAAGCTTTCTTT
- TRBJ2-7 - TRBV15 CATSRDFGYEQYF TGTGCCACCAGCAGAGATTTCGGCTACGAGCAGTACTTC
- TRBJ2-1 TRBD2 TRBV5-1 CASSIGLAGFNEQFF TGCGCCAGCAGCATAGGACTAGCGGGATTTAATGAGCAGTTCTTC
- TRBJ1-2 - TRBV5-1 CASSLAGPPYGYTF TGCGCCAGCAGCTTGGCCGGGCCTCCCTATGGCTACACCTTC
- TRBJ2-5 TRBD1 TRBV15 CATSRDQGTGETQYF TGTGCCACCAGCAGAGATCAGGGGACAGGGGAGACCCAGTACTTC
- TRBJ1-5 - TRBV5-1 CASSLAAGSQPQHF TGCGCCAGCAGCTTGGCGGCGGGAAGCCAGCCCCAGCATTTT
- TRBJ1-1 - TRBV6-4 CASSTDRHTEAFF TGTGCCAGCAGTACCGACAGACATACTGAAGCTTTCTTT
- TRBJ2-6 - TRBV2 CASTYDGSGANVLTF TGTGCCAGCACCTACGACGGCTCTGGGGCCAACGTCCTGACTTTC
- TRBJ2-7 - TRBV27 CATSKASSWEQYF TGTGCCACCAGTAAGGCCTCTTCGTGGGAGCAGTACTTC
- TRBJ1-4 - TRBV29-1 CSVDGGEKLFF TGCAGCGTGGACGGAGGTGAAAAACTGTTTTTT